This T cell receptor (beta chain) was identified during a study of T cell responses to AZD1222 COVID-19 vaccine. V lost 4 bases to trimming and J lost 0 bases, with 9 bases between them. This CDR3 is built from 15 residues. Germline CDR1 reads LNHDA; CDR2 reads SQIVND (reference sequence). Overall study results and limits: Reportedly, close to half of spike-specific TCRs are directed against unmutated variant regions.

TCRdb's copy holds only in-frame clones and misses some; the assay was immunoSEQ multiplex PCR. The table has more than 100,000 clones, roughly nine tenths seen once. Concerning this clone: Antigen specificity is unknown.

V and J are TRBV19 and TRBJ2-2; D is perhaps TRBD1 (6 bases). The TCR sequence derives from an adult who received the AZD1222 COVID-19 vaccine. The sequences come from peripheral blood, collected 28 days after the second AZD1222 dose. CDR3 loop: CASSRGTSNTGELFF. Written as DNA, the CDR3 is TGTGCCAGTAGTAGAGGGACATCGAACACCGGGGAGCTGTTTTTT. The complete variable domain, with remaining parts taken from reference TRBV19 and TRBJ2-2, reads DGGITQSPKYLFRKEGQNVTLSCEQNLNHDAMYWYRQDPGQGLRLIYYSQIVNDFQKGDIAEGYSVSREKKESFPLTVTSAQKNPTAFYLCASSRGTSNTGELFFGEGSRLTVL.